The sequence of this T cell receptor beta chain was determined in a study of beta chain features in type 1 diabetes. Overall study findings and caveats: The similarity of naive, central memory and Treg TCRB repertoires appeared greater among patients than among healthy donors. A cDNA-based sequencing approach could over-represent cells with high TCR expression.

Every isolated RNA sample was fully reverse transcribed, so sequencing captured expressed TCRB transcripts. Naive, central memory and regulatory T cell samples yielded roughly 3.5 million reads on average. The data were produced by immunoSEQ multiplex PCR, yet TCRdb's version contains in-frame clones alone and is incomplete. This repertoire shows approximately 400,000 clones, more than 12% found once; its top ten account for under 0.02%. V lost 0 bases to trimming and J lost 6 bases, with 10 bases between them. The germline gives CDR1 SGHRS, CDR2 YFSETQ. The CDR3 has 14 residues. On average, the one heparinised blood draw given by each donor was approximately 100 mL. A few counts support this clone. Antigen: not known.

The gene calls are TRBV5-1 and TRBJ2-1; D is possibly TRBD2 (6 bases). This TCR was recovered from a woman under 30 in good health. The sample comprised naive CD4+ T cells from blood. CDR3 coding DNA: TGCGCCAGCAGCTTGGCGGCGGGGTCCAATGAGCAGTTCTTC. Its translation: CASSLAAGSNEQFF.